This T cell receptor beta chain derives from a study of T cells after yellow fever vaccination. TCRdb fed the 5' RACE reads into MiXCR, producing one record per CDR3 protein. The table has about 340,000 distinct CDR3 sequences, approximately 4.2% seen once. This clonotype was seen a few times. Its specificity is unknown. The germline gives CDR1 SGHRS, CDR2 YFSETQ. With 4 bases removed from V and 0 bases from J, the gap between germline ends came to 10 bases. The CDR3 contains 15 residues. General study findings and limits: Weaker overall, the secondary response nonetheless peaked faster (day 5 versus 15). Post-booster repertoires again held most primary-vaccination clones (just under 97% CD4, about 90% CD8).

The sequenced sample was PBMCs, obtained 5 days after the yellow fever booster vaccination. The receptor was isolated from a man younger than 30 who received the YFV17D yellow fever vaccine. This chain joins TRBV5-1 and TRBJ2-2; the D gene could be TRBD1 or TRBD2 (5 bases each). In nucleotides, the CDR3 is TGCGCCAGCAGCCTAGGGACGGCGAACACCGGGGAGCTGTTTTTT. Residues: CASSLGTANTGELFF.